This T cell receptor beta chain originates from a study of blood T cell repertoires in COVID-19. At the level of the study: Some COVID-19 samples were acute and others convalescent; all came from the United States, Italy and Spain. From T cells, B-cell-depleted T cells, or PBMCs came the material, which was cDNA or gDNA.

The germline CDR1 and CDR2 sequences are SEHNR and FQNEAQ (reference sequence). The V end lost 4 bases, the J end lost 1 base, and 14 bases lay between the germline ends. CDR3 size: 15 residues. Original handling: Amplifying reference gene primers gave estimates of nucleated cell counts. TCRdb's copy holds only in-frame clones and misses some; the assay was immunoSEQ multiplex PCR. V, J and clone size derive from that table, while D and trimming were established from the DNA sequence. The sample contains 95,000 to 120,000 clones, about 88% of which appear only once. The sequence derives from a man aged 35 to 55 with acute or convalescent COVID-19. The sequencing sample was made of peripheral blood. The chain combines TRBV7-9 with TRBJ2-7; D is unclear. The CDR3 protein is CASSWALRFSYEQYF. The CDR3 nucleotides read TGTGCCAGCAGCTGGGCTCTTCGGTTTTCCTACGAGCAGTACTTC.